This entry is about one TCR beta chain. Its antigen is unidentified. Donors likely had unrecorded immune exposures despite being nominally healthy when sampled. The data originate from a study of cytomegalovirus exposure and HLA in healthy donors. Study-wide findings and caveats: CMV serostatus stood as the only immune exposure information on hand.

In the PCR, 60 Vbeta and 13 Jbeta primers were used. Repertoires were generated with immunoSEQ multiplex PCR, while TCRdb's copy carries only in-frame clones and drops some. The sample consists of around 100,000 clones, about 79% of them appearing once. The CDR3 extends over 14 amino acids. V was clipped by 1 base and J by 0 bases, with 4 bases between them. Germline V gene sequence: CDR1 SGHVS, CDR2 FQNEAQ. The chain joins TRBV7-8 to TRBJ1-3; D is ambiguous. Sequencing was carried out using PBMCs. The TCR sequence derives from a man over 45 in good health and CMV-seropositive. The CDR3 region is CASSLDSSGNTIYF. For the CDR3, the DNA is TGTGCCAGCAGCTTAGACAGCTCTGGAAACACCATATATTTT.